The clone carrying this TCR beta chain was counted many times. As yet, its antigen is unknown. The data originate from a study of breast tumors, draining lymph nodes, adjacent tissues. Broader study findings: Tumor repertoires ranked between lymph nodes and nontumor tissue in diversity, with V and J gene preferences. Tumor T cell lymph node origin was a supported hypothesis, not proven.

TCRdb fed the multiplex PCR reads into MiXCR, producing one record per CDR3 protein. Here the sample spans more than 50,000 distinct CDR3 sequences, approximately 54% being singletons. The CDR3 contains 12 residues. Trimming took 0 bases from V and 13 from J; bases not matched to a gene: 7. Germline V gene data show CDR1 as SGHTS and CDR2 as YDEGEE. The sample consisted of breast tumor tissue. V usage is TRBV5-8 and J usage is TRBJ2-7, with 7 bases lining up with TRBD2. The TCR sequence derives from a female donor with breast cancer. Some clones in this sample may be carry-over from other donors' samples. In DNA, the CDR3 is TGTGCCAGCAGCTTGGCTGGGGGGGACTTATACTTC. Its translation: CASSLAGGDLYF.